This T cell receptor (beta chain) was observed in a study of shared clonotypes between healthy human individuals. Assay: immunoSEQ multiplex PCR; the TCRdb copy retains only in-frame clones and omits some. Of hundreds of thousands of clones detected, roughly 70% appear once; the ten largest clones hold over 1.5%. V was cut by 6 bases and J by 4 bases, with 16 bases left in between. Per germline, CDR1 MGHRA and CDR2 YSYEKL. This CDR3 comprises 14 residues. The rearrangement joins TRBV4-1 to TRBJ2-7; possible D gene TRBD2, 6 bases. This TCR was sampled from a woman younger than 45 in good health. Sequencing was carried out using memory CD4+ T cells sorted from blood. The subset denotes: CD45RA-negative fraction. CDR3 in amino acids: CASRPVGGRYEQYF. CDR3 DNA sequence: TGCGCCAGCAGACCGGTGGGGGGAAGATACGAGCAGTACTTC.